This T cell receptor beta chain was sequenced in a study of identifying expanded T cells in peripheral blood. No infections or other immune events were documented during collection. CDR1 is SGHNT, CDR2 YYREEE, per germline (reference sequence). V gave up 6 bases and J gave up 2 bases, with 11 bases separating them. CDR3 length: 13 amino acids. This clone appeared once. Its antigen is currently unknown. Study-level points and caveats: Across healthy donors, higher total template counts meant significantly greater roughly 2-week count variance. Technical replicates showed 0.9 to 1.5 changed clones; two weeks roughly 18; four weeks 19.

Some clones are missing from TCRdb's copy, which holds only in-frame ones; the method was immunoSEQ multiplex PCR. Counted here are about 110,000 clones, 85% to 90% occurring once; the ten biggest clones make up roughly 15%. The receptor was isolated from a person aged 18 to 75 in good health. The chain employs TRBV5-4 and TRBJ2-5, with D unresolved. The sequencing input was blood. CDR3 DNA: TGTGCCAGCACCACTGGGCGACAAGAGACCCAGTACTTC. Encoded protein: CASTTGRQETQYF.